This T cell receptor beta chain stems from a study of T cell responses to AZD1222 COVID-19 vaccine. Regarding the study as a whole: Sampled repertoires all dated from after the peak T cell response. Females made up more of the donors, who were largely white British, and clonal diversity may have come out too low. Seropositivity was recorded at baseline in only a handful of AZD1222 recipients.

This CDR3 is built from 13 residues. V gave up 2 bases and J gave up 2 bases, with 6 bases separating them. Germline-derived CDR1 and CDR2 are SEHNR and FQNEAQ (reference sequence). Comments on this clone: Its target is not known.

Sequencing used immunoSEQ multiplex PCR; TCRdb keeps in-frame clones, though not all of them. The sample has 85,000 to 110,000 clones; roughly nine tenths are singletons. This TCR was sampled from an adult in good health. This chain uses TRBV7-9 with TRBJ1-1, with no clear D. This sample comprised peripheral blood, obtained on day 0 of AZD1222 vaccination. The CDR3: CASSLSSNTEAFF. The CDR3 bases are TGTGCCAGCAGCTTATCAAGTAACACTGAAGCTTTCTTT.